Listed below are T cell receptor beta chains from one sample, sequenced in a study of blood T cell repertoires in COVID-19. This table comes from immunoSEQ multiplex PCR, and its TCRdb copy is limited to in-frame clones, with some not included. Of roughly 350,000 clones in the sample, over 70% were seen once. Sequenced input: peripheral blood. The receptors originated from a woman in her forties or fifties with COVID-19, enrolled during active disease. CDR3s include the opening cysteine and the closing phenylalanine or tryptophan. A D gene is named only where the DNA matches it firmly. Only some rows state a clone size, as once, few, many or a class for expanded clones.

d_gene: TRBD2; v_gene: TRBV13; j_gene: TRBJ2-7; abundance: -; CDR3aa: CASTVAPGLAGGRVSYEQYF; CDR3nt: TGTGCCAGCACCGTTGCCCCGGGACTAGCGGGAGGGCGCGTGTCCTACGAGCAGTACTTC
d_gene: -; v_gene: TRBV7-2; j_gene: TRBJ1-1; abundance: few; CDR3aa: CASSSYTGWEAFF; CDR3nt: TGTGCCAGCAGCTCATATACAGGGTGGGAAGCTTTCTTT
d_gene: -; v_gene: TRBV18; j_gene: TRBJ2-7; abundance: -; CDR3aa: CASSPMMAGASYEQYF; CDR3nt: TGTGCCAGCTCACCAATGATGGCAGGGGCATCCTACGAGCAGTACTTC
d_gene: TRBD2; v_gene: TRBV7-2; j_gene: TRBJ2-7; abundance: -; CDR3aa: CASSFSGRGGDEQYF; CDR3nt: TGTGCCAGCAGCTTTAGCGGGAGGGGCGGGGACGAGCAGTACTTC
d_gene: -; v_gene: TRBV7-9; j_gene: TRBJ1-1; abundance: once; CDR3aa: CASTTNSPAEAFF; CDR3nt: TGTGCCAGCACCACCAACAGCCCAGCCGAAGCTTTCTTT
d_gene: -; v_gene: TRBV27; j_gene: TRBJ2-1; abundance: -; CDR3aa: CASSLAVQRGIEQFF; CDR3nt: TGTGCCAGCAGTTTAGCGGTACAAAGGGGCATTGAGCAGTTCTTC
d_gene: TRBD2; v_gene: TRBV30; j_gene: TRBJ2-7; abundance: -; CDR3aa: CAWSRALAGGPHEQYF; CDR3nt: TGTGCCTGGAGTCGGGCTCTAGCGGGAGGGCCTCACGAGCAGTACTTC
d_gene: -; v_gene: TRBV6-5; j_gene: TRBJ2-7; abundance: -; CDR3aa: CASSLGEPNTYEQYF; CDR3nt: TGTGCCAGCAGTTTGGGAGAACCTAACACCTACGAGCAGTACTTC
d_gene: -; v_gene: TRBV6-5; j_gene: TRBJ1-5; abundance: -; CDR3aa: CASSYERDQPQHF; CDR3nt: TGTGCCAGCAGTTACGAGAGGGATCAGCCCCAGCATTTT
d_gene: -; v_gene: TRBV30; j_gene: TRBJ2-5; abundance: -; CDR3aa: CALTSGKETQYF; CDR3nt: TGTGCCTTAACCTCAGGAAAAGAGACCCAGTACTTC
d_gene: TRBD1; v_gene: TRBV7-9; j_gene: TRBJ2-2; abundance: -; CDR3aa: CASSPWTGARTGELFF; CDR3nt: TGTGCCAGCAGCCCCTGGACAGGGGCCCGCACCGGGGAGCTGTTTTTT
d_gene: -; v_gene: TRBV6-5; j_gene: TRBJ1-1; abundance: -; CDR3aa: CASREFLLTEAFF; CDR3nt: TGTGCCAGCAGGGAGTTTCTGCTCACTGAAGCTTTCTTT
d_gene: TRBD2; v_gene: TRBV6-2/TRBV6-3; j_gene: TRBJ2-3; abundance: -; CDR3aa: CASSLGTSGAQVDTQYF; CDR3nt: TGTGCCAGCAGTCTCGGGACTAGCGGAGCCCAAGTGGATACGCAGTATTTT
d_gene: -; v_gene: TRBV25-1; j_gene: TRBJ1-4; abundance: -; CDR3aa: CASAENRVNGEKLFF; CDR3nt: TGTGCCAGCGCTGAGAACAGGGTTAATGGTGAAAAACTGTTTTTT
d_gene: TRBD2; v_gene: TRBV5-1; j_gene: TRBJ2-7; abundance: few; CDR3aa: CASSLGIAGEGSYEQYF; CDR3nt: TGCGCCAGCAGCTTGGGGATAGCGGGAGAGGGCTCCTACGAGCAGTACTTC
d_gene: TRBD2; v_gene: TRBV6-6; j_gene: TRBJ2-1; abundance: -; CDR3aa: CASSYGGSYNSEQFF; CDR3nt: TGTGCCAGCAGCTACGGGGGGAGCTACAATAGTGAGCAGTTCTTC
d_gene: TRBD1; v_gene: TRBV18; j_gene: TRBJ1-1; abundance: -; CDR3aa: CASSEKQGARSTEAFF; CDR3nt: TGTGCCAGCTCAGAGAAACAGGGGGCGAGGAGCACTGAAGCTTTCTTT
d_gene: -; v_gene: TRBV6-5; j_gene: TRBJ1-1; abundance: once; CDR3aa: CASSSPPWRGTEAFF; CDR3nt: TGTGCCAGCAGTTCCCCCCCGTGGAGGGGAACTGAAGCTTTCTTT
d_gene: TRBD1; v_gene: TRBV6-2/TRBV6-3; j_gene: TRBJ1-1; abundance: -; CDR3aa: CASSYTPFDRERGTEAFF; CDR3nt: TGTGCCAGCAGTTACACCCCGTTTGACAGGGAGAGAGGCACTGAAGCTTTCTTT
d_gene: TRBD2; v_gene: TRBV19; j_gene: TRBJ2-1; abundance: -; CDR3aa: CASSIDPASGIVGSYNEQFF; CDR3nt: TGTGCCAGTAGTATAGATCCTGCTAGCGGGATTGTAGGCTCCTACAATGAGCAGTTCTTC
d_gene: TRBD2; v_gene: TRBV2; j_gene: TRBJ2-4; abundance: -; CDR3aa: CARREGREENIQYF; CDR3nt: TGTGCCCGAAGGGAGGGGCGCGAGGAAAACATTCAGTACTTC
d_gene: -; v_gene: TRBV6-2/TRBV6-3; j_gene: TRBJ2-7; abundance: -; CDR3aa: CASSYGGRETYEQYF; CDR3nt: TGTGCCAGCAGTTACGGTGGCAGGGAAACCTACGAGCAGTACTTC
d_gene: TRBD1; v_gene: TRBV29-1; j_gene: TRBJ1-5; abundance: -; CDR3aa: CSVSQGAGNQPQHF; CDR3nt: TGCAGCGTCTCACAGGGGGCTGGCAATCAGCCCCAGCATTTT
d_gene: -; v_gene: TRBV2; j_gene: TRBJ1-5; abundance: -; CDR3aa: CASSLDSSNQPQHF; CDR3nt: TGTGCCAGCAGCCTGGACAGTAGCAATCAGCCCCAGCATTTT
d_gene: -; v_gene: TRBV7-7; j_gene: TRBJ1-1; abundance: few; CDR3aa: CASSLRENTEAFF; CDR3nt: TGTGCTAGCAGCTTGAGGGAAAACACTGAAGCTTTCTTT
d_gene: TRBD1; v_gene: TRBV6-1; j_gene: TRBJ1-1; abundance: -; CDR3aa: CASNLQGSGTEAFF; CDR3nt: TGTGCCAGCAACCTACAGGGGAGTGGCACTGAAGCTTTCTTT
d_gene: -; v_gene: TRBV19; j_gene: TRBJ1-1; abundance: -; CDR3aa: CASSPQNTEAFF; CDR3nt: TGTGCCAGTAGCCCACAGAACACTGAAGCTTTCTTT
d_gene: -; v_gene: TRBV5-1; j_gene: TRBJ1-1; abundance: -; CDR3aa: CASTILRGGDTEAFF; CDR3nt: TGCGCCAGTACGATATTGAGGGGGGGAGACACTGAAGCTTTCTTT
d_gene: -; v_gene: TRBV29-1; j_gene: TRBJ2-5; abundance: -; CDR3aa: CSVTGGGETQYF; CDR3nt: TGCAGCGTAACAGGGGGGGGAGAGACCCAGTACTTC
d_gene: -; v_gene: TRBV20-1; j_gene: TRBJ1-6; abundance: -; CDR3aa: CSASIMSRAPLHF; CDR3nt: TGCAGTGCTAGTATTATGTCTCGGGCACCCCTCCACTTT
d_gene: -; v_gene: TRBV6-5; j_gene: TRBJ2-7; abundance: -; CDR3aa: CASSLGLESSYEQYF; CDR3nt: TGTGCCAGCAGCCTGGGACTCGAAAGCTCCTACGAGCAGTACTTC
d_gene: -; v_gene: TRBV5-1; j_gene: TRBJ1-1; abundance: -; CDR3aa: CASTKTASPNEAFF; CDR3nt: TGCGCCAGCACGAAGACAGCATCCCCTAATGAAGCTTTCTTT
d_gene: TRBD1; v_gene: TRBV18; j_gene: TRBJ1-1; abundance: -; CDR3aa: CASSPAGTGRMNTEAFF; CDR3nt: TGTGCCAGCTCACCTGCCGGGACAGGGAGGATGAACACTGAAGCTTTCTTT
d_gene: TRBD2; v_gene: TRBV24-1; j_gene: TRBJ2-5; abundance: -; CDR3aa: CATSDTGLAGGQTQYF; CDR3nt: TGTGCCACCAGTGACACGGGACTAGCGGGAGGGCAGACCCAGTACTTC
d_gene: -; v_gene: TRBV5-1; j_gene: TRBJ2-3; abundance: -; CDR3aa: CASSDLRGWGTDTQYF; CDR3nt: TGCGCCAGCAGCGATCTACGGGGGTGGGGCACAGATACGCAGTATTTT
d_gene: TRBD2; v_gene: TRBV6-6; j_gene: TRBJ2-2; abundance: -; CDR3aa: CASSPQSGGTSGSKTGELFF; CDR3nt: TGTGCCAGCAGTCCCCAAAGCGGGGGGACTAGCGGGTCAAAAACCGGGGAGCTGTTTTTT
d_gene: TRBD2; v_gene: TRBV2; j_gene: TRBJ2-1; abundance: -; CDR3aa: CASRAGTSGYNEQFF; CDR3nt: TGTGCCAGCAGAGCCGGGACTAGCGGGTACAATGAGCAGTTCTTC
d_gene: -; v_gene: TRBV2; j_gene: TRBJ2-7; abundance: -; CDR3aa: CASSETGNTYEQYF; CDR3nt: TGTGCCAGCAGTGAAACAGGGAACACCTACGAGCAGTACTTC
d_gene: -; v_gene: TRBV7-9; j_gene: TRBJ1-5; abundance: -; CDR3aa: CASSLVDSLSNQPQHF; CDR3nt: TGTGCCAGCAGCTTAGTGGACAGTCTGAGCAATCAGCCCCAGCATTTT
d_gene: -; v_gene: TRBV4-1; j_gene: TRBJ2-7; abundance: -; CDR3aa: CASSPRQAYEQYF; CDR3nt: TGCGCCAGCAGCCCAAGACAGGCCTACGAGCAGTACTTC
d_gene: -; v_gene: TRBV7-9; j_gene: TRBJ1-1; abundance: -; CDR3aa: CASSAGLMNTEAFF; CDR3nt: TGTGCCAGCAGCGCAGGACTGATGAACACTGAAGCTTTCTTT
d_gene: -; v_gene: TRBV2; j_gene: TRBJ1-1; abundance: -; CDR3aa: CASSLAGFGAFF; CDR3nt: TGTGCCAGCAGCCTGGCGGGGTTCGGGGCTTTCTTT
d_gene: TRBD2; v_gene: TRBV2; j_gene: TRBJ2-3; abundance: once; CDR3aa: CASSLLAASTDTQYF; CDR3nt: TGTGCCAGCAGTCTACTAGCGGCTAGCACAGATACGCAGTATTTT
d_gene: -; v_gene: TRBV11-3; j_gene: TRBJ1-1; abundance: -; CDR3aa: CASSPGGVGTEAFF; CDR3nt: TGTGCCAGCAGCCCAGGAGGAGTAGGCACTGAAGCTTTCTTT
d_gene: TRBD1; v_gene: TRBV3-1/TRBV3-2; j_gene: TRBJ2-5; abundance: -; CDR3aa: CASSLGTGRRETQYF; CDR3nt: TGTGCCAGCAGTCTAGGGACAGGGCGGCGGGAGACCCAGTACTTC